This T cell receptor beta chain was observed in a study of cytomegalovirus exposure and HLA in healthy donors. About this clone: As yet, its antigen is unknown.

The PCR had 60 Vbeta and 13 Jbeta primers. Produced via immunoSEQ multiplex PCR; TCRdb's table is partial and in-frame only. The sample records 45,000 or so clones, about 78% being singletons. The germline CDR1 and CDR2 sequences are SGHVS and FQNEAQ. Trimming removed 2 bases from V and 3 bases from J, with 6 bases in between. CDR3 length: 13 amino acids. Findings and limits, study-wide: The sole available immune exposure information was CMV serostatus.

Input material: PBMCs. This TCR derives from a woman in her twenties or thirties in good health and CMV-seronegative. This chain connects TRBV7-8 to TRBJ2-3; the D is unclear. Here the CDR3 reads CASSLSRTDTQYF. CDR3 in DNA: TGTGCCAGCAGCTTAAGTAGAACAGATACGCAGTATTTT.